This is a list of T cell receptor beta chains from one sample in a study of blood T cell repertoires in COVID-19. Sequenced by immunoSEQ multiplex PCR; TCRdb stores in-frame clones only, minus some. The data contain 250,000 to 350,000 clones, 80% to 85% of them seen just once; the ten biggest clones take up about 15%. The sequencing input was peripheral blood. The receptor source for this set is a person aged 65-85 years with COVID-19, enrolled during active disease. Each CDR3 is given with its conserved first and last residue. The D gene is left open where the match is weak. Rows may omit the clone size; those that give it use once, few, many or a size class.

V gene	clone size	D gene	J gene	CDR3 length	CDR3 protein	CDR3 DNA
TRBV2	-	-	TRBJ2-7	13	CASRRDELYEQYF	TGTGCCAGCCGGCGGGACGAGCTTTACGAGCAGTACTTC
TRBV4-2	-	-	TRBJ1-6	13	CASRGRGSSPLHF	TGTGCCAGCAGGGGCAGGGGCTCATCACCCCTCCACTTT
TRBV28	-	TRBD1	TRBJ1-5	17	CASTLPGQGLGNQPQHF	TGTGCCAGCACCCTCCCTGGACAGGGGTTGGGCAATCAGCCCCAGCATTTT
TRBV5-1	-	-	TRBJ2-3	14	CASSRGGSTDTQYF	TGCGCCAGCAGCAGGGGGGGTAGCACAGATACGCAGTATTTT
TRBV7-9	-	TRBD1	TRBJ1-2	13	CASSSADRARYTF	TGTGCCAGCAGCTCAGCCGACAGGGCCAGGTACACCTTC
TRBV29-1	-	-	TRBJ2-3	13	CSLLAGGTDTQYF	TGCAGCCTACTAGCTGGGGGCACAGATACGCAGTATTTT
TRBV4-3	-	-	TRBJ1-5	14	CASSQRPGNQPQHF	TGCGCCAGCAGCCAGAGACCCGGGAATCAGCCCCAGCATTTT
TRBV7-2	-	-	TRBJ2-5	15	CASSLDLQNQETQYF	TGTGCCAGCAGCTTAGATCTACAGAACCAAGAGACCCAGTACTTC
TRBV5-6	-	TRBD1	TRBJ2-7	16	CASSAGTGSLSYEQYF	TGTGCCAGCAGCGCCGGGACAGGGTCCCTCTCCTACGAGCAGTACTTC
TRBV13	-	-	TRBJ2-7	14	CASSAGTHSYEQYF	TGTGCCAGCAGCGCAGGGACACATTCCTACGAGCAGTACTTC
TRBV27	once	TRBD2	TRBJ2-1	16	CASSLLSRGAGNEQFF	TGTGCCAGCAGTTTATTGTCGCGGGGGGCGGGGAATGAGCAGTTCTTC
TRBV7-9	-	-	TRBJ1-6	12	CASRLRDSPLHF	TGTGCCAGCCGCCTCCGCGATTCACCCCTCCACTTT
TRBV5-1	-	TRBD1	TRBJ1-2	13	CASSFGGGGGYTF	TGCGCCAGCAGCTTTGGAGGGGGCGGAGGCTACACCTTC
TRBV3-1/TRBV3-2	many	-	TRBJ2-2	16	CASSQGGDLGTGELFF	TGTGCCAGCAGCCAAGGCGGGGATCTCGGCACCGGGGAGCTGTTTTTT
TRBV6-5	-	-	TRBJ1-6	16	CASSYQGSSYNSPLHF	TGTGCCAGCAGTTACCAGGGGAGCTCCTATAATTCACCCCTCCACTTT
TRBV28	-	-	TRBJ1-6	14	CANRGAVDGSPLHF	TGTGCCAACAGAGGGGCAGTCGATGGTTCACCCCTCCACTTT
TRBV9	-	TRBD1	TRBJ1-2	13	CASSPGTDHGYTF	TGTGCCAGCAGCCCCGGGACAGACCATGGCTACACCTTC
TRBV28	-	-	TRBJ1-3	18	CASSLMGRGLRGGNTIYF	TGTGCCAGCAGTTTAATGGGGAGGGGACTCCGGGGAGGAAACACCATATATTTT
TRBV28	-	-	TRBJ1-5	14	CASSLAGGNQPQHF	TGTGCCAGCAGTTTAGCGGGCGGCAATCAGCCCCAGCATTTT
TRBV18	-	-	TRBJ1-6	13	CASATGINSPLHF	TGTGCCAGCGCGACAGGTATCAATTCACCCCTCCACTTT
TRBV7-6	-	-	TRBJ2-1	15	CASSAGLSSYNEQFF	TGTGCCAGCAGCGCGGGACTGAGCTCCTACAATGAGCAGTTCTTC
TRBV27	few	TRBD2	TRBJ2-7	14	CASSRLAGLGEQYF	TGTGCCAGCAGTAGACTAGCGGGTCTCGGTGAGCAGTACTTC
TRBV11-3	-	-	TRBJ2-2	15	CASSAARVGTGELFF	TGTGCCAGCAGCGCCGCGAGGGTAGGCACCGGGGAGCTGTTTTTT